The next 18 T cell receptor beta chains were all read from a single sample in a study of T cell responses to AZD1222 COVID-19 vaccine (dated by TCRdb to the early 2020s). The library was obtained by the immunoSEQ multiplex PCR assay. Drawn from immuneACCESS, this table holds only the in-frame rearrangements with V and J called that TCRdb kept. Clones are partly lost; checked studies trace under half to an unresolved V gene and leave the rest unexplained. This sample lists around 150,000 clones; less than 95% were detected once. In total, the top ten clones hold roughly 1.2% of the sample. According to the study, the label for this sample's time point signals: baseline before first vaccination. The sample was peripheral blood, taken on day 0 of AZD1222 vaccination. The source of these receptors is an adult in good health.

This clone was recorded once. The rearrangement joins TRBV19 to TRBJ1-1, with 8 nucleotides matching TRBD1. CDR1 is LNHDA and CDR2 is SQIVND in the germline V gene (reference sequence). There are 14 residues in the CDR3. V shed 6 bases and J 7 bases; nucleotides not matched to a gene: 10. The CDR3 nucleotides are TGTGCCAGTAGCCTTCGCCGGACAGGGAATGAAGCTTTCTTT. Its translation is CASSLRRTGNEAFF.

This chain connects TRBV2 to TRBJ1-3; TRBD1 is a possible D gene (5 bases). V dropped 6 bases and J dropped 1 base, with 16 bases sitting between them. Germline loops: CDR1 SNHLY, CDR2 FYNNEI. The CDR3 contains 16 residues. CDR3 nucleotide sequence: TGTGCCAGCAGAGCGGGGACTGGCAGGTCTGGAAACACCATATATTTT. Amino acid sequence: CASRAGTGRSGNTIYF. Full variable domain (missing parts from reference TRBV2 and TRBJ1-3): EPEVTQTPSHQVTQMGQEVILRCVPISNHLYFYWYRQILGQKVEFLVSFYNNEISEKSEIFDDQFSVERPDGSNFTLKIRSTKLEDSAMYFCASRAGTGRSGNTIYFGEGSWLTVV.

The rearrangement uses TRBV5-1 and TRBJ2-5; TRBD2 matches at 9 bases. The germline CDR1 and CDR2 sequences are SGHRS and YFSETQ. V gave up 7 bases and J gave up 4 bases; unmatched junction bases: 5. CDR3 length: 13 amino acids. CDR3 DNA sequence: TGCGCCAGCCGGACTAGCGCCCCAGAGACCCAGTACTTC. This gives the protein CASRTSAPETQYF.

The chain combines TRBV4-1 with TRBJ2-7; TRBD1 matches 8 bases. From germline, CDR1 is MGHRA and CDR2 YSYEKL. V shed 0 bases and J 0 bases; nucleotides not matched to a gene: 1. This CDR3 region has 15 residues. The CDR3 DNA follows: TGCGCCAGCAGCCAAGATCAGGGGGCCTCCTACGAGCAGTACGTC. Its protein is CASSQDQGASYEQYV.

J is TRBJ1-1 and V is TRBV6-5; 9 positions agree with TRBD1. Germline trimming cut 2 bases from V and 5 bases from J; bases unmatched to any gene: 3. This CDR3 comprises 14 residues. Per the germline V gene, CDR1 is MNHEY and CDR2 is SVGAGI. The CDR3 protein is CASSYRQGGTEAFF. In DNA, the CDR3 is TGTGCCAGCAGTTACAGACAGGGGGGGACTGAAGCTTTCTTT.

The rearrangement joins TRBV11-2 to TRBJ1-1; 9 positions match TRBD1. Trimming at V came to 3 bases and at J to 4 bases, leaving 3 bases not matched to a gene. The CDR3 loop spans 14 amino acids. CDR1 and CDR2 (germline): SGHAT, FQNNGV. The CDR3 sequence: CASSLGTGLTEAFF. DNA of the CDR3: TGTGCCAGCAGCTTGGGGACAGGGCTCACTGAAGCTTTCTTT.

The V call is TRBV18, the J call TRBJ1-1; D unresolved. Trimming took 2 bases from V and 0 from J, leaving 16 bases between them. In germline, CDR1 is KGHSH, CDR2 LQKENI. There are 17 residues in the CDR3. The CDR3 sequence: CASSPGLRGGLNTEAFF. The CDR3 region has the DNA TGTGCCAGCTCACCAGGCCTACGGGGAGGCCTGAACACTGAAGCTTTCTTT.

This chain links TRBV10-1 with TRBJ1-1; D remains ambiguous. Trimming took off 5 bases at V and 3 bases at J, with 16 bases between the two ends. This CDR3 spans 15 amino acids. Germline loops: CDR1 WNHNN, CDR2 SYGVQD (reference sequence). CDR3 sequence (DNA): TGCGCCAGCAGTTATGACCCGCCGATGTACACTGAAGCTTTCTTT. It yields the protein CASSYDPPMYTEAFF.

The V and J genes are TRBV2 and TRBJ2-7, with 11 bases lining up with TRBD2. This CDR3 is 13 amino acids long. Germline V gene sequence: CDR1 SNHLY, CDR2 FYNNEI. V lost 5 bases, J lost 4 bases, and 1 base stayed unmatched. In nucleotides, the CDR3 is TGTGCCAGCAGTTGGACTAGCGGGTACGAGCAGTACGTC. It specifies CASSWTSGYEQYV.

The J gene is TRBJ2-1, the V gene TRBV7-2; D gene unclear. Looked up from germline, CDR1 is SGHTA and CDR2 is FQGNSA. Trimming left V 5 bases short and J 15 bases short, with 20 bases between. The CDR3 spans 13 residues. CDR3: CASSPTLDFSPFF. CDR3 in DNA: TGTGCCAGCAGCCCTACACTTGATTTCAGTCCGTTCTTC.

This clone was seen once. The chain joins TRBV14 to TRBJ1-2, with no clear D. The V and J ends lost 1 base and 1 base respectively, with 4 bases between them. The CDR3 totals 13 residues. CDR1 SGHDN and CDR2 FVKESK come from the germline V gene. The CDR3 reads CASSQGNNYGYTF. Here the CDR3 DNA reads TGTGCCAGCAGCCAAGGGAATAACTATGGCTACACCTTC.

The V gene is TRBV19, the J gene TRBJ1-4; D is perhaps TRBD1 (5 bases). Trimming shortened V by 3 bases and J by 5 bases, and 10 bases separated the two germline ends. Germline V gene lookup returns CDR1 LNHDA and CDR2 SQIVND (reference sequence). This CDR3 region has 14 residues. CDR3 amino acids: CASSMGQRNEKLFF. The CDR3 region has the DNA TGTGCCAGTAGTATGGGGCAGAGAAATGAAAAACTGTTTTTT. The variable domain in full, with the rest retrieved from reference TRBV19 and TRBJ1-4, is DGGITQSPKYLFRKEGQNVTLSCEQNLNHDAMYWYRQDPGQGLRLIYYSQIVNDFQKGDIAEGYSVSREKKESFPLTVTSAQKNPTAFYLCASSMGQRNEKLFFGSGTQLSVL.

This rearrangement joins TRBV15 to TRBJ2-3, with no clear D. There are 14 residues in the CDR3. Per germline, CDR1 LNHNV and CDR2 YYDKDF (reference sequence). V was shortened by 2 bases and J by 8 bases, with 14 bases between the two germline ends. CDR3 DNA: TGTGCCACCAGCAGATCTCCTGGTGGGGTTACGCAGTATTTT. This translates into CATSRSPGGVTQYF.

The rearrangement joins TRBV19 to TRBJ2-1, with TRBD2 matching 9 bases. Germline lookup yields CDR1 LNHDA and CDR2 SQIVND (reference sequence). V shed 6 bases, J shed 9 bases, and the junction held 15 bases outside the gene matches. CDR3 length: 16 amino acids. The CDR3 region has the DNA TGTGCCAGTAGCAATGGGGCGGGAGGGCCTCTGGGTGAGCAGTTCTTC. This encodes CASSNGAGGPLGEQFF.

The chain employs TRBV7-9 and TRBJ1-4; 9 nucleotides line up with TRBD1. Looked up from germline, CDR1 is SEHNR and CDR2 is FQNEAQ (reference sequence). The CDR3 runs to 16 residues. Trimming cost V 5 bases and J 5 bases; bases outside gene matches: 9. The CDR3 is CASSPAGGQGNEKLFF. Here the CDR3 DNA reads TGTGCCAGCAGCCCGGCCGGCGGACAGGGGAATGAAAAACTGTTTTTT.

The chain has TRBV19 and TRBJ1-4, with a possible D match to TRBD1 (5 bases). Germline V gene lookup returns CDR1 LNHDA and CDR2 SQIVND (reference sequence). This CDR3 has 14 amino acids. The V end was cut by 5 bases, the J end by 6 bases, with 13 bases between. The CDR3 reads CASSRQQVDEKLFF. As DNA, the CDR3 is TGTGCCAGTAGTCGGCAACAGGTGGATGAAAAACTGTTTTTT.

V gene TRBV7-9 combines with J gene TRBJ1-5; no firm D call. Trimming took 1 base from V and 7 from J, leaving 8 bases between them. Looked up from germline, CDR1 is SEHNR and CDR2 is FQNEAQ (reference sequence). The CDR3 contains 13 residues. The CDR3: CASSLEVNQPQHF. The CDR3 DNA sequence: TGTGCCAGCAGCTTAGAAGTGAACCAGCCCCAGCATTTT. Variable domain in full (rest from reference TRBV7-9 and TRBJ1-5): DTGVSQNPRHKITKRGQNVTFRCDPISEHNRLYWYRQTLGQGPEFLTYFQNEAQLEKSRLLSDRFSAERPKGSFSTLEIQRTEQGDSAMYLCASSLEVNQPQHFGDGTRLSIL.

The rearrangement joins TRBV3-1 (or the pseudogene TRBV3-2) to TRBJ2-1; 13 bases fit TRBD2. Trimming at V came to 3 bases and at J to 9 bases, leaving 8 bases not matched to a gene. Germline loops: CDR1 LGHDT, CDR2 YNNKEL (reference sequence). The CDR3 length is 16 residues. The CDR3 DNA follows: TGTGCCAGCAGCCATCGTACTAGCGGGAGGGGGGTTGAGCAGTTCTTC. Protein product: CASSHRTSGRGVEQFF.